This T cell receptor beta chain originates from a study of blood T cell repertoires in COVID-19. This CDR3 region has 13 residues. In germline, CDR1 is SGDLS, CDR2 YYNGEE. Trimming removed 0 bases at V and 3 bases at J, with 7 bases between. As originally analysed: Cell counts per sample came from amplifying reference gene primers. Sequenced by immunoSEQ multiplex PCR; TCRdb stores in-frame clones only, minus some. V and J calls and clone size are those listed in that table; D and trimming were worked out from the DNA. The sample lists 200,000 to 250,000 clones, more than 65% seen once, with 9.7% in the top ten.

This chain connects TRBV9 to TRBJ2-7; D gene uncertain. This TCR derives from a man in his forties or fifties with active or convalescent COVID-19. Sequenced sample: peripheral blood. The CDR3 spells CASSVDASYEQYF. CDR3 nucleotide sequence: TGTGCCAGCAGCGTAGATGCCAGCTACGAGCAGTACTTC.